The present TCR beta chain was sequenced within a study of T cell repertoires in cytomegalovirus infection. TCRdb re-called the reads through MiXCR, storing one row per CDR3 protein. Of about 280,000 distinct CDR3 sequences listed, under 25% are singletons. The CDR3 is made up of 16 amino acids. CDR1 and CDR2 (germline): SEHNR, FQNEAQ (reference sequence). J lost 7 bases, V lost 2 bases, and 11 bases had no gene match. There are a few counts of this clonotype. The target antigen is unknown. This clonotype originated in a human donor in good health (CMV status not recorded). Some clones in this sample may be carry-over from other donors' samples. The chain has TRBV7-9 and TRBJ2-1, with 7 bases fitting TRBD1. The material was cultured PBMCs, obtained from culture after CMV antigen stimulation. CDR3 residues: CASSLITGVGRNEQFF. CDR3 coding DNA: TGTGCCAGCAGCTTAATTACAGGGGTTGGGAGAAATGAGCAGTTCTTC.